This section outlines one TCR beta chain sequence together with its context. Its target is unknown. A sample-barcoded 5' primer and a J-beta primer mix were used in a second PCR of about 6 to 12 cycles. TCRdb re-called the 5' RACE reads through MiXCR, storing one row per CDR3 protein. The table shows around 1,700,000 distinct CDR3 sequences, with roughly 27% occurring only once. This sample was taken from a study of blood T cells in healthy people across ages. Findings of the study overall: The long-lived group displayed more naive CD4+ cells, plus higher diversity, than the aged donors did.

This CDR3 spans 15 amino acids. With V trimmed by 5 bases and J by 1 base, 5 bases remained unmatched. This TCR came from a woman in her 30s in good health. V gene TRBV12-3 or TRBV12-4 combines with J gene TRBJ2-5, with 9 bases fitting TRBD2. The material sequenced was blood. CDR3: CASSAGTSIQETQYF. As DNA, the CDR3 is TGTGCCAGCAGTGCCGGGACTAGCATCCAAGAGACCCAGTACTTC.